The clone carrying this T cell receptor beta chain was detected only a few times. The antigen is unknown. V dropped 7 bases and J dropped 5; count of bases not matched to a gene: 10. The germline gives CDR1 PRHDT, CDR2 FYEKMQ (reference sequence). The CDR3 contains 14 residues. Quantitative barcoded 5'-RACE was used to prepare TCR beta libraries. TCRdb independently ran MiXCR on the 5' RACE reads; one entry per CDR3 protein. The sample has about 280,000 distinct CDR3 sequences; roughly 20% are singletons. The sample comes from a study of CD8 T cells in ankylosing spondylitis. Study-wide points: The study looked at matched synovial fluid samples from ankylosing spondylitis patients. Disease-linked clones were reported to be significantly enriched there.

This clonotype was sampled from a male donor with ankylosing spondylitis or in good health (not recorded which). The chain combines TRBV13 with TRBJ2-5; 7 bases match TRBD2. Sequencing was carried out using blood, either unsorted or a sorted T cell fraction (not recorded which). The CDR3 DNA reads TGTGCCAGCACCCAAAGGGCGGGAGTGGAGACCCAGTACTTC. It codes for CASTQRAGVETQYF.